The 19 T cell receptor beta chains below all came from one sample that was sequenced in a study of cytomegalovirus exposure and HLA in healthy donors. The PCR ran on 60 Vbeta and 13 Jbeta primers. Clones were sequenced by immunoSEQ multiplex PCR, and TCRdb holds only the in-frame ones, with some missing. This repertoire shows 280,000 or so clones, about 90% found once; its top ten account for approximately 2.2%. The sequencing input was PBMCs. The receptors were gathered from a woman younger than 35 in good health and CMV-seronegative.

The V and J genes are TRBV15 and TRBJ2-7; D might be TRBD2 (5 bases). Germline-derived CDR1 and CDR2 are LNHNV and YYDKDF (reference sequence). The length of the CDR3 is 14 residues. V lost 0 bases to trimming and J lost 9 bases, with 15 bases between them. CDR3 nucleotide sequence: TGTGCCACCAGCAGAGATCTGGGCAGCGGCGGGCAGTACTTC. This sequence encodes CATSRDLGSGGQYF.

The chain carries TRBV5-1 and TRBJ2-3; D possibly corresponds to TRBD2 (6 bases). The ends were cut back, 0 bases at V and 2 bases at J, with 10 bases in the middle. Germline values: CDR1 SGHRS, CDR2 YFSETQ. The CDR3 length is 15 residues. The CDR3 nucleotides read TGCGCCAGCAGCTTGGCTTCGGGAGACACAGATACGCAGTATTTT. Protein product: CASSLASGDTDTQYF.

The rearrangement links TRBV7-8 to TRBJ1-5; D unclear. The CDR3 covers 15 residues. Germline CDR1 SGHVS, CDR2 FQNEAQ. The V end lost 5 bases, the J end lost 8 bases, and 19 bases lay between the germline ends. The CDR3 loop reads CASSEWTGDKEPQHF. The CDR3 region has the DNA TGTGCCAGCAGCGAATGGACGGGAGACAAAGAGCCCCAGCATTTT.

This clone appeared a single time. The V call is TRBV5-1, the J call TRBJ2-3, with D possibly being TRBD1 (6 bases). With 4 bases removed from V and 2 bases from J, the gap between germline ends came to 11 bases. Germline V lookup: CDR1 SGHRS, CDR2 YFSETQ. The CDR3 has 14 amino acids. This chain's CDR3 is CASSGGEVTDTQYF. The DNA of the CDR3 is TGCGCCAGCAGCGGGGGCGAGGTCACAGATACGCAGTATTTT. Supplemented by reference TRBV5-1 and TRBJ2-3, the full variable domain reads KAGVTQTPRYLIKTRGQQVTLSCSPISGHRSVSWYQQTPGQGLQFLFEYFSETQRNKGNFPGRFSGRQFSNSRSEMNVSTLELGDSALYLCASSGGEVTDTQYFGPGTRLTVL.

The rearrangement links TRBV10-2 to TRBJ1-2, with a weak D call TRBD1 (5 bases). The CDR3 has 17 residues. Trimming stripped 3 bases from V and 4 bases from J, with 21 bases between. Germline V gene data show CDR1 as WSHSY and CDR2 as SAAADI. This chain's CDR3 is CASSENGPAGLGYGYTF. CDR3 bases: TGCGCCAGCAGTGAAAATGGACCCGCAGGGCTCGGCTATGGCTACACCTTC.

The chain combines TRBV6-1 with TRBJ2-3; a weak D match, TRBD2 (6 bases). Germline values: CDR1 MNHNS, CDR2 SASEGT. The CDR3 is 16 amino acids. The V end lost 0 bases, the J end lost 1 base, and 11 bases lay between the germline ends. The CDR3 loop reads CASSEAGGLGTDTQYF. Here the CDR3 DNA reads TGTGCCAGCAGTGAAGCGGGGGGACTGGGCACAGATACGCAGTATTTT.

The J gene is TRBJ2-7, the V gene TRBV6-5; TRBD2 agrees at 8 bases. With V trimmed by 0 bases and J by 1 base, 5 bases remained unmatched. Germline assignment: CDR1 MNHEY and CDR2 SVGAGI. The CDR3 spans 16 residues. This CDR3 reads CASSYSGGDFSYEQYF. The CDR3 DNA is TGTGCCAGCAGTTACTCCGGGGGGGACTTTTCCTACGAGCAGTACTTC.

This chain joins TRBV5-1 and TRBJ2-5; tentative D call: TRBD2 (5 bases). The CDR3 has 13 residues. The V end was cut by 4 bases, the J end by 5 bases, with 12 bases between. The germline V gene encodes CDR1 SGHRS and CDR2 YFSETQ. The CDR3 bases are TGCGCCAGCAGCACGGAGGTCGGGGAGACCCAGTACTTC. Residues: CASSTEVGETQYF.

The chain recombines TRBV19 with TRBJ1-5; TRBD1 matches at 9 bases. Losses at the gene ends were 5 bases for V and 8 bases for J; bases not matched to a gene: 7. Germline V gene lookup returns CDR1 LNHDA and CDR2 SQIVND (reference sequence). This CDR3 is built from 14 residues. The CDR3 region is CASSAGTGRKPQHF. In DNA, the CDR3 is TGTGCCAGTAGTGCCGGGACAGGGAGGAAGCCCCAGCATTTT.

V gene TRBV10-2 combines with J gene TRBJ2-1; D might be TRBD2 (6 bases). Trimming cost V 9 bases and J 5 bases, with 20 bases left between them. The germline V gene has CDR1 WSHSY and CDR2 SAAADI. The CDR3 totals 15 residues. The CDR3 region has the DNA TGCGCCAGTCAGTGGGAGGCGGGACCCAACAATGAGCAGTTCTTC. Translation gives CASQWEAGPNNEQFF.

The chain has TRBV7-9 and TRBJ2-7, with 8 bases fitting TRBD1. With V trimmed by 5 bases and J by 3 bases, 15 bases remained unmatched. Per the germline V gene, CDR1 is SEHNR and CDR2 is FQNEAQ (reference sequence). The CDR3 covers 17 residues. The CDR3 region is CASSTPGQGLFLYEQYF. DNA of the CDR3: TGTGCCAGCAGCACCCCTGGACAGGGTCTTTTTCTCTACGAGCAGTACTTC.

V is TRBV6-5 and J is TRBJ1-6, with a possible D match to TRBD1 (5 bases). In germline, CDR1 is MNHEY, CDR2 SVGAGI. This CDR3 spans 14 amino acids. V lost 5 bases, J lost 7 bases, and 12 bases lay in between. The DNA for the CDR3 is TGTGCCAGCAGTCGAGACAGAACCAATTCACCCCTCCACTTT. Amino acids: CASSRDRTNSPLHF.

The chain combines TRBV4-1 with TRBJ2-6; D may be TRBD1 (5 bases). CDR1 and CDR2 from the germline V gene are MGHRA and YSYEKL. Trimming pared 1 base from V and 3 bases from J, leaving 19 bases between. This CDR3 is 19 amino acids long. In DNA, the CDR3 is TGCGCCAGCAGCCAAGTTGGCAGGGCATCTGGTTTTGGGGCCAACGTCCTGACTTTC. Translated, it gives CASSQVGRASGFGANVLTF.

This sequence joins TRBV11-1 and TRBJ2-3, with 7 bases lining up with TRBD2. This CDR3 is built from 18 residues. V dropped 1 base and J dropped 2; count of bases not matched to a gene: 12. Germline CDR1 and CDR2: SGHAT and FQDESV (reference sequence). CDR3 in DNA: TGTGCCAGCAGCTTAGTCCCAGCGGGGAATCCTTACACAGATACGCAGTATTTT. It yields the protein CASSLVPAGNPYTDTQYF.

The rearrangement uses TRBV2 and TRBJ1-2; a possible D gene is TRBD1 (5 bases). Looked up from germline, CDR1 is SNHLY and CDR2 is FYNNEI. This CDR3 is 13 amino acids long. Trimming pared 0 bases from V and 5 bases from J, leaving 7 bases between. CDR3 nucleotide sequence: TGTGCCAGCAGTGAAGCCAGGGTTTATGGCTACACCTTC. As protein: CASSEARVYGYTF.

The V and J genes are TRBV7-9 and TRBJ2-1; D is perhaps TRBD2 (5 bases). The CDR3 runs to 12 residues. Per germline, CDR1 SEHNR and CDR2 FQNEAQ (reference sequence). The V and J ends lost 6 bases and 9 bases respectively, with 12 bases between them. The CDR3 region is CASSLPRGEQFF. CDR3 bases: TGTGCCAGCAGTCTCCCACGGGGTGAGCAGTTCTTC.

Only a few counts were recorded for this clone. This rearrangement joins TRBV9 to TRBJ2-1, with 12 bases matching TRBD2. CDR3 size: 15 residues. Germline V gene lookup returns CDR1 SGDLS and CDR2 YYNGEE. J was trimmed by 3 bases and V by 4 bases; bases with no gene match: 2. Here the CDR3 DNA reads TGTGCCAGCAGCAAGACTAGCGGGGGCTACAATGAGCAGTTCTTC. Amino acid sequence: CASSKTSGGYNEQFF.

V usage is TRBV5-4 and J usage is TRBJ1-6; D is perhaps TRBD1 (5 bases). Germline lookup yields CDR1 SGHNT and CDR2 YYREEE (reference sequence). The CDR3 loop spans 15 amino acids. V was clipped by 5 bases and J by 10 bases, with 19 bases between them. The CDR3, as DNA: TGTGCCAGCAGGAACCTCAGGGAGGACTCCTCACCCCTCCACTTT. Amino acid sequence: CASRNLREDSSPLHF.

The chain has TRBV27 and TRBJ1-5; TRBD1 might be the D (6 bases). Germline V gene data show CDR1 as MNHEY and CDR2 as SMNVEV (reference sequence). The CDR3 has 14 residues. Between the trimmed V and J ends, which lost 4 bases and 4 bases, there was a span of 11 bases. The CDR3 region is CASSSDSPNQPQHF. The CDR3 coding sequence is TGTGCCAGCAGTTCGGACAGTCCTAATCAGCCCCAGCATTTT.